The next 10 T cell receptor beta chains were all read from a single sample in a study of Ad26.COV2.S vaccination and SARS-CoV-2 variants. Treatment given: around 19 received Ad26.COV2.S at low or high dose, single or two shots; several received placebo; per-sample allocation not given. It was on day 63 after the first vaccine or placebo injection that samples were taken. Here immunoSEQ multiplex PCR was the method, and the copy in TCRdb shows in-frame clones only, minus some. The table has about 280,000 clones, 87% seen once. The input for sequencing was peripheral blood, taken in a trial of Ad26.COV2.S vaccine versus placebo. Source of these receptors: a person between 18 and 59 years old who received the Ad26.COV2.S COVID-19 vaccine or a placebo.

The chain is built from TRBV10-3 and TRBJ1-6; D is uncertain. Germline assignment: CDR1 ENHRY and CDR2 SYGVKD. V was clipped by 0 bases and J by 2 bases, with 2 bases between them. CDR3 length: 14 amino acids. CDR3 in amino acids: CAISESAYNSPLHF. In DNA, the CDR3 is TGTGCCATCAGTGAGTCAGCCTATAATTCACCCCTCCACTTT.

The CDR3 here is CASSRNRNSDSPLHF. CDR3 in DNA: TGTGCCAGCAGCAGGAACAGGAACAGTGATTCACCCCTCCACTTT. The V gene is TRBV16, the J gene TRBJ1-6; a possible D gene is TRBD1 (5 bases). Trimming took 5 bases from V and 8 from J, leaving 16 bases between them. CDR3 length: 15 residues. Germline V gene lookup returns CDR1 KGHSY and CDR2 FQNENV.

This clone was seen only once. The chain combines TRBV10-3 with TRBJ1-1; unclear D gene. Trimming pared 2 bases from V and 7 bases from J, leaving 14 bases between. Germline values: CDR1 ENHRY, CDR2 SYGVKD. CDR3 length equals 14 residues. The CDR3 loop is CAISEREAGIEAFF. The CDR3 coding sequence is TGTGCCATCAGTGAGCGGGAGGCGGGGATTGAAGCTTTCTTT.

Here the CDR3 DNA reads TGTGCCAGCAGCTTGTTGGCCGCAGGGGCCAGGGATGGCTACACCTTC. This sequence encodes CASSLLAAGARDGYTF. The chain is built from TRBV5-6 and TRBJ1-2; possibly TRBD1 for D (6 bases). This CDR3 has 16 residues. Germline V CDR1 and CDR2: SGHDT, YYEEEE. V was trimmed by 1 base and J by 6 bases, leaving 19 bases between them.

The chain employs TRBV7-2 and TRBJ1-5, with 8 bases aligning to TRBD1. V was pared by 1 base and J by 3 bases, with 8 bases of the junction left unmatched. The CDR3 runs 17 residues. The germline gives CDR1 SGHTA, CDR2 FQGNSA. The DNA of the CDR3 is TGTGCCAGCAGCTTAGATTCGGCCAGGGGGCCCAATCAGCCCCAGCATTTT. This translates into CASSLDSARGPNQPQHF.

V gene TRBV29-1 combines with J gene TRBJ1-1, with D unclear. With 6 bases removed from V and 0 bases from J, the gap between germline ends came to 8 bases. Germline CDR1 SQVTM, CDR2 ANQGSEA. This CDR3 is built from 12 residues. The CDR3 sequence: CSVNELNTEAFF. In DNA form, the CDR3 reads TGCAGCGTGAATGAACTGAACACTGAAGCTTTCTTT.

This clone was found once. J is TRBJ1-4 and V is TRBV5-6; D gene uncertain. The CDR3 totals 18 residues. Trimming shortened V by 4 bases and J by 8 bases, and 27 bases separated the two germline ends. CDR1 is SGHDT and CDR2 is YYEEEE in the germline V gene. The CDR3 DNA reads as TGTGCCAGCAGCCTCAGAGGTGAGGCGTACGTAGAGAAGGAAAAACTGTTTTTT. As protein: CASSLRGEAYVEKEKLFF. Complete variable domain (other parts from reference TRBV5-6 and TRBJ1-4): DAGVTQSPTHLIKTRGQQVTLRCSPKSGHDTVSWYQQALGQGPQFIFQYYEEEERQRGNFPDRFSGHQFPNYSSELNVNALLLGDSALYLCASSLRGEAYVEKEKLFFGSGTQLSVL.

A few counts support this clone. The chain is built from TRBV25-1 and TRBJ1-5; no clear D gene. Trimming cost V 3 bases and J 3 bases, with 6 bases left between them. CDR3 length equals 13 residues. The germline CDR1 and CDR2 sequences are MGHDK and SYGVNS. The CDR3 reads CASSDGYNQPQHF. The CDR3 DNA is TGTGCCAGCAGTGACGGTTACAATCAGCCCCAGCATTTT.

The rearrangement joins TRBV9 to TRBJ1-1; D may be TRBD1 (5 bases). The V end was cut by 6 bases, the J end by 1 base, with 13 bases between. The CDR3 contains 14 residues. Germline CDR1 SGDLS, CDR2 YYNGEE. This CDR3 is CASNSGDTNTEAFF. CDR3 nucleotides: TGTGCCAGCAACTCGGGGGATACGAACACTGAAGCTTTCTTT.

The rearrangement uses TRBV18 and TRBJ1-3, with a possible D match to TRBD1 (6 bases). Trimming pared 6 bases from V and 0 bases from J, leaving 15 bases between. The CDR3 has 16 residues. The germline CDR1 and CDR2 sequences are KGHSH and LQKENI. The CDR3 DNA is TGTGCCAGCTCGGCCGGGGGGGCCCTCTCTGGAAACACCATATATTTT. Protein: CASSAGGALSGNTIYF. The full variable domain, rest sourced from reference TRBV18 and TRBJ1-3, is NAGVMQNPRHLVRRRGQEARLRCSPMKGHSHVYWYRQLPEEGLKFMVYLQKENIIDESGMPKERFSAEFPKEGPSILRIQQVVRGDSAAYFCASSAGGALSGNTIYFGEGSWLTVV.